The clone carrying this T cell receptor (beta chain) has only one observation. This entry comes from a study of blood T cell repertoires in COVID-19. Assay: immunoSEQ multiplex PCR; the TCRdb copy retains only in-frame clones and omits some. The sample consists of around 250,000 clones, around 90% of them appearing once. Cohort placement rested on clinical history that participants reported themselves. Within the 2 weeks before study entry, each person in the exposed group met a COVID-19 case. The CDR3 totals 12 residues. V gene TRBV21-1 combines with J gene TRBJ1-1. TRBV21-1 is designated a pseudogene. This TCR was sampled from a woman aged 35 to 49 who had been exposed to COVID-19. Sequences were obtained from PBMCs or T cells enriched from blood (not recorded which). The CDR3 sequence is CASSPNMSSAFF. The CDR3 coding sequence is TGTGCCAGCAGCCCAAATATGAGTTCAGCTTTCTTT.